This T cell receptor (beta chain) was sequenced in a study of blood T cell repertoires in COVID-19 (dated by TCRdb to the early 2020s). For the study in its entirety: Recovered participants in ImmuneRACE Cohort 3 were defined by two consecutive negative NP/OP PCR tests, clearance by a healthcare professional, or resolution of symptoms. HLA class I and class II types, where available, came from metadata supplied by the sample provider rather than from assay-based typing. The material from the prospective study consisted of cDNA or gDNA derived from T cells, B-cell-depleted T cells, or PBMCs. Samples were obtained from the ongoing ImmuneRACE study (first 160 participants) and from about 1,300 subjects provided by 6 global collaborators. A de-identified subject ID, COVID-19 status, age in years and sex were almost always included in the sample metadata. Collaborator samples came from the United States, Italy and Spain and covered acute and convalescent phases of COVID-19. The repertoires were released in a freely available public database intended as a resource for research on the immune response to SARS-CoV-2. Subjects who had been exposed to COVID-19, were actively infected with it, or had recovered from it provided the deeply sampled blood TCRbeta repertoires that made up the dataset. The full study reports these points: Clinical and demographic metadata were provided uncurated, with the amount varying by source and participant.

Points on this clone: Its antigen is unknown. No base-level quality is on record; no much larger clone is a single base apart.

The CDR3 runs 15 residues from the cysteine to the phenylalanine. The CDR3 DNA has 45 bases and is translated from base 1. Based on the germline V gene, the CDR1 and CDR2 sequences are MNHEY and SVGEGT. From V the trimming removes 4 bases and from J it removes 3 bases, while the gene matches leave 5 bases of the junction unaccounted for. TCRbeta CDR3 regions were amplified from genomic DNA by means of the immunoSEQ Assay, a bias-controlled multiplex PCR. Per the authors' processing: Nucleated cell counts per sample were estimated from amplification of reference gene primers within the assay. Sequence reads were collapsed and filtered to measure the absolute abundance of every unique TCRbeta CDR3 rearrangement. For each sample, productive Simpson clonality was calculated by taking the square root of Simpson's diversity index across productive rearrangements. TCRdb holds this immuneACCESS table with in-frame rearrangements only. Some clones are missing; in checked studies, unresolved V genes explain under half, and the rest has no known cause. Clonal size and the V and J genes are those of that table, whereas D and trimming came from the DNA. The sample contains some 200,000 clones, 86% of them found a single time. Together, the top ten hold 3% to 3.5% of the sample.

Participants in the prospective study were enrolled through a virtual design, were aged about 18 to 89 years, and lived in 24 United States geographic areas. To assign participants to cohorts, the prospective study relied on clinical history that participants themselves reported in a screening survey and a study questionnaire. In the prospective study, whole blood, serum and a nasopharyngeal or oropharyngeal swab were collected from each participant by mobile phlebotomists. Additional blood draws and questionnaires over an approximately two-month period could optionally be provided by prospective study participants. Before DNA extraction, prospective study blood samples were shipped either frozen or at room temperature.

The sample comprised PBMCs or T cells enriched from blood (not recorded which). The TCR comes from a woman aged 50 to 65 in a cohort exposed to, infected with or recovered from COVID-19 (not recorded which). This chain joins TRBV6-2 or TRBV6-3 to TRBJ2-1; the junction holds 8 bases that match TRBD1. In nucleotide form, the sequence is TGTGCCAGCAGTTCCGGGACAGGATTCTACAATGAGCAGTTCTTC. It encodes CASSSGTGFYNEQFF.